The T cell receptor (beta chain) described here comes from a study of blood T cell repertoires in COVID-19. At the level of the study: Donors in the United States, Italy and Spain gave samples during acute or convalescent COVID-19. Sources were T cells, B-cell-depleted T cells, or PBMCs; the material itself was cDNA or gDNA.

CDR3 length: 12 amino acids. The V and J ends lost 5 bases and 4 bases respectively, with 9 bases between them. The germline gives CDR1 SGHRS, CDR2 YFSETQ. Under the authors' procedure: The assay estimated nucleated cells by amplifying reference gene primers. Profiling relied on immunoSEQ multiplex PCR, and the TCRdb table lists in-frame clones only, not all of them. V and J calls and clone size are those listed in that table; D and trimming were worked out from the DNA. Altogether about 330,000 clones are present, about 82% being singletons, with the ten largest covering just over 7%. The V gene is TRBV5-1, the J gene TRBJ1-2, with D possibly TRBD1 on 6 matching bases. Sequences were obtained from peripheral blood. The TCR originated in a human donor in a cohort sampled during active COVID-19. The CDR3 DNA is TGCGCCAGCAGTTCCAGGGGCTATGGCTACACCTTC. This gives the protein CASSSRGYGYTF.